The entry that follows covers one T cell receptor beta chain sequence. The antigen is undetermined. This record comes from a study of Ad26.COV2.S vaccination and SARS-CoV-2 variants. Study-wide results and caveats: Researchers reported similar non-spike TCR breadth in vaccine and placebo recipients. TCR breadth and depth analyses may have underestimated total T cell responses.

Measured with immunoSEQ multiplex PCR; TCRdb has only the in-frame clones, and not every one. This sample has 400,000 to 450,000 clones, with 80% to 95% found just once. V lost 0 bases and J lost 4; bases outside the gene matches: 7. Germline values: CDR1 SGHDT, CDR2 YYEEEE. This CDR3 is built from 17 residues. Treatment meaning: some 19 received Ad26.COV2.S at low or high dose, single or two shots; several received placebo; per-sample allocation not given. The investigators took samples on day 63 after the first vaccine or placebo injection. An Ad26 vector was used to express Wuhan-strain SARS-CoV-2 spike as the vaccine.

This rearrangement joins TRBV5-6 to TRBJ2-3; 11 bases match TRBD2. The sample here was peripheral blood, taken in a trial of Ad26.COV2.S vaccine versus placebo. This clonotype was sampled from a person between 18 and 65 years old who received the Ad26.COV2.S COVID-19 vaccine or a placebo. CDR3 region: CASSLGTSGRFSDTQYF. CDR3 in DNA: TGTGCCAGCAGCTTGGGAACTAGCGGGAGATTCTCAGATACGCAGTATTTT.